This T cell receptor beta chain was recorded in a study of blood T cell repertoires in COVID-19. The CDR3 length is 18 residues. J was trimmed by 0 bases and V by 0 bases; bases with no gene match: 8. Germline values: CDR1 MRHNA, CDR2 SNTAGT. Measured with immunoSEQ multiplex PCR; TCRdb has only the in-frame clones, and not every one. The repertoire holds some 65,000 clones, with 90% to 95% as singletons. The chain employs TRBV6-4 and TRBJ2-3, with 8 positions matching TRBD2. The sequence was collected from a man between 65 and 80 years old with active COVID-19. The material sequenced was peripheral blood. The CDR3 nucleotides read TGTGCCAGCAGTGACTCACGTCGGGGGGGCCTGAGCACAGATACGCAGTATTTT. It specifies CASSDSRRGGLSTDTQYF.